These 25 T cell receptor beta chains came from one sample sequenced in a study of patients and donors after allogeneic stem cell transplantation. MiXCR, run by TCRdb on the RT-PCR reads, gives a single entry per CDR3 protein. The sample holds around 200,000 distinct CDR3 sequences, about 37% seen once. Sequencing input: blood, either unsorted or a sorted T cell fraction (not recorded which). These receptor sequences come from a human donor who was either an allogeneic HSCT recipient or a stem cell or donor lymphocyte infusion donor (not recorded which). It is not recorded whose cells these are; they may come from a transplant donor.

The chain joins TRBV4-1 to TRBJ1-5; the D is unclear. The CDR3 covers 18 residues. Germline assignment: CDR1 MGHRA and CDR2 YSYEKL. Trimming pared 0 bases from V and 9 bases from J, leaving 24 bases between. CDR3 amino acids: CASSQDSGPASKRSPQHF. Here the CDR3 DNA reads TGCGCCAGCAGCCAAGATTCCGGGCCTGCCTCCAAAAGATCGCCCCAGCATTTT.

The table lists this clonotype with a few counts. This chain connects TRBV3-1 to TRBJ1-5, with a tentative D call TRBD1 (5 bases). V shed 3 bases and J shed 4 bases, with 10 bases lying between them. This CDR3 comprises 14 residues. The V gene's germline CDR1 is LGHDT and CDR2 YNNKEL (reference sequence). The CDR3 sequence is CASSHDRTNQPQHF. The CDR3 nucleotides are TGTGCCAGCAGCCATGACAGAACTAATCAGCCCCAGCATTTT.

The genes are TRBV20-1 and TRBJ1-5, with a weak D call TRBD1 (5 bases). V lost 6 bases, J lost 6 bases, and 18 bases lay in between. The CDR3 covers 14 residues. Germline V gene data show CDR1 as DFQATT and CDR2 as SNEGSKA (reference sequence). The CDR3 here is CSAIARDVGQPQHF. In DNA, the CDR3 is TGCAGTGCCATAGCCAGGGACGTAGGTCAGCCCCAGCATTTT.

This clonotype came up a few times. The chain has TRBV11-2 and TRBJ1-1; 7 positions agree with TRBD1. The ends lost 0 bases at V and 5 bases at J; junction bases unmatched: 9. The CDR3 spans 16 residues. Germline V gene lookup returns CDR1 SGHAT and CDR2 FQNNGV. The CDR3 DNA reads TGTGCCAGCAGCTTAGACAGGGGGTTAAGTCGAACTGAAGCTTTCTTT. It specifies CASSLDRGLSRTEAFF.

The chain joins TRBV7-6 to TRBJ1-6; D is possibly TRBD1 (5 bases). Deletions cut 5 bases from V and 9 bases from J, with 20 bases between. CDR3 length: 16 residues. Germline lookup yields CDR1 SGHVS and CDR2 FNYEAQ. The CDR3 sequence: CASSPIPGPKGSPLHF. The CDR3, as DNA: TGTGCCAGCAGCCCTATACCGGGACCAAAGGGTTCACCCCTCCACTTT.

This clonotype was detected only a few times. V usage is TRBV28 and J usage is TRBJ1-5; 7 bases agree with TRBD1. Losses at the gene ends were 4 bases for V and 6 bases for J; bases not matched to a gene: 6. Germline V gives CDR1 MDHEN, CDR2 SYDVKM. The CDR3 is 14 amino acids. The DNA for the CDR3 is TGTGCCAGCAGTTCAGGGGGGAGCGGTCAGCCCCAGCATTTT. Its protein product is CASSSGGSGQPQHF. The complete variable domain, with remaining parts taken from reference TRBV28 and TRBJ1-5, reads DVKVTQSSRYLVKRTGEKVFLECVQDMDHENMFWYRQDPGLGLRLIYFSYDVKMKEKGDIPEGYSVSREKKERFSLILESASTNQTSMYLCASSSGGSGQPQHFGDGTRLSIL.

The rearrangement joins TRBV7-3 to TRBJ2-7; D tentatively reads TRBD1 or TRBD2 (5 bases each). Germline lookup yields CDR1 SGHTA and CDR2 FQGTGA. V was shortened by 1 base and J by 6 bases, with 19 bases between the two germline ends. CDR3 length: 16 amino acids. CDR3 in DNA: TGTGCCAGCAGCTTAATGGTTGGGACCCTCAACAGCGAGCAGTACTTC. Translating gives CASSLMVGTLNSEQYF. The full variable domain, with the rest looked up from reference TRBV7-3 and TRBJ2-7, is GAGVSQTPSNKVTEKGKYVELRCDPISGHTALYWYRQSLGQGPEFLIYFQGTGAADDSGLPNDRFFAVRPEGSVSTLKIQRTERGDSAVYLCASSLMVGTLNSEQYFGPGTRLTVT.

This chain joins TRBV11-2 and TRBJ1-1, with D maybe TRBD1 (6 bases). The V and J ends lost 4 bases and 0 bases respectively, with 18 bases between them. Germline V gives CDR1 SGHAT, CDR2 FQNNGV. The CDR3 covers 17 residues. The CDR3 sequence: CASSSKLQGGMNTEAFF. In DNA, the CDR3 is TGTGCCAGCAGCTCAAAGCTACAGGGAGGGATGAACACTGAAGCTTTCTTT.

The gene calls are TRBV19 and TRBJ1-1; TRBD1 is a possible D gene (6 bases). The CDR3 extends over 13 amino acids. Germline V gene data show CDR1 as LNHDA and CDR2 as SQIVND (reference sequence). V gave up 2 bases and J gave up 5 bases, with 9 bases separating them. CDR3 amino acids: CASSIRGETEAFF. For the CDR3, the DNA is TGTGCCAGTAGTATAAGGGGGGAGACTGAAGCTTTCTTT.

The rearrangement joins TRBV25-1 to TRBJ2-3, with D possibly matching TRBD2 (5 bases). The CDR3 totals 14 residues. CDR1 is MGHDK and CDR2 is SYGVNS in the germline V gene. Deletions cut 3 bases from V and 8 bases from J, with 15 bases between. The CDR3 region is CASSDPGPRGTQYF. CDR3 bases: TGTGCCAGCAGTGACCCAGGCCCACGGGGTACGCAGTATTTT.

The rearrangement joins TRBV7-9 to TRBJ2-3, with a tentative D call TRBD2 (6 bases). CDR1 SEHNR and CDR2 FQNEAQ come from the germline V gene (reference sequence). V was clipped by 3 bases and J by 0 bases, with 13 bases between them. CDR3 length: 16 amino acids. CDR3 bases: TGTGCCAGCAGCTTCCTCCGGGAGACTAGCACAGATACGCAGTATTTT. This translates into CASSFLRETSTDTQYF.

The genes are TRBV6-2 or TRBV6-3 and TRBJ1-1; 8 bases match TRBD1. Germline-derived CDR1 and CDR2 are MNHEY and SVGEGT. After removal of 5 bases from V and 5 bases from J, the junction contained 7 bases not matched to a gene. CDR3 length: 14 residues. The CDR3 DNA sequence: TGTGCCAGCAGTCACACAGGGGGGGTGACTGAAGCTTTCTTT. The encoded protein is CASSHTGGVTEAFF.

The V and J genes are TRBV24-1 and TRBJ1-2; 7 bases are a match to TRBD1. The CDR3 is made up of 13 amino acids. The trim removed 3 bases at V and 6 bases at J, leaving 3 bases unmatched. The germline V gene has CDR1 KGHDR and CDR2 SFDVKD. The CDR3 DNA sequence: TGTGCCACCAGTGATCTTACAGGGGATGGCTACACCTTC. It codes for CATSDLTGDGYTF.

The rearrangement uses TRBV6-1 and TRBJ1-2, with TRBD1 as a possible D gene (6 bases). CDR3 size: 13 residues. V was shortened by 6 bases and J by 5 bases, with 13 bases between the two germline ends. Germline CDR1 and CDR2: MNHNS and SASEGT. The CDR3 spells CASSRTGKYGYTF. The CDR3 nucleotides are TGTGCCAGCAGCCGAACAGGGAAGTATGGCTACACCTTC.

The CDR3 sequence is CASSRGRFGDTQYF. The DNA for the CDR3 is TGTGCCAGCAGCCGGGGTCGGTTTGGAGATACGCAGTATTTT. The genes are TRBV7-2 and TRBJ2-3; maybe TRBD2 (5 bases). The CDR3 totals 14 residues. CDR1 is SGHTA and CDR2 is FQGNSA in the germline V gene. Trimming cost V 5 bases and J 5 bases, with 14 bases left between them.

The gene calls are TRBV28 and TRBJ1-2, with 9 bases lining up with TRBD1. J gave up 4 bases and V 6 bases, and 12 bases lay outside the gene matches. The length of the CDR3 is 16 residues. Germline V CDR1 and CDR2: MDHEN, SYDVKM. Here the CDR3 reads CASSRGGQGRVYGYTF. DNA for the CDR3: TGTGCCAGCAGCCGCGGCGGACAGGGGAGAGTCTATGGCTACACCTTC.

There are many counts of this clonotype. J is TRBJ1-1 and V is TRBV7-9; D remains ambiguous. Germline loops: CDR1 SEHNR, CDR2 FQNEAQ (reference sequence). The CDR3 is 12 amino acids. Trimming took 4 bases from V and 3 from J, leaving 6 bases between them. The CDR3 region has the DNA TGTGCCAGCAGCTCCCCCTACACTGAAGCTTTCTTT. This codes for CASSSPYTEAFF.

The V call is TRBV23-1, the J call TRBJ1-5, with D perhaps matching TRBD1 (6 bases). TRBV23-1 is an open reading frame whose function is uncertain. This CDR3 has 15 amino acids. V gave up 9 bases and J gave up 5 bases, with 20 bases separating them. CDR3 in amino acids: CARGGGPGPDQPQHF. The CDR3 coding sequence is TGCGCCAGGGGAGGGGGACCCGGGCCCGATCAGCCCCAGCATTTT.

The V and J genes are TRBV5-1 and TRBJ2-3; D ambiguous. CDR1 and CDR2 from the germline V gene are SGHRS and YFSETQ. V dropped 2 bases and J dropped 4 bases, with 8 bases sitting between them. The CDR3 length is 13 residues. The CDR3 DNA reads TGCGCCAGCAGCTTCAGAGAGGCAGATACGCAGTATTTT. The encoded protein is CASSFREADTQYF.

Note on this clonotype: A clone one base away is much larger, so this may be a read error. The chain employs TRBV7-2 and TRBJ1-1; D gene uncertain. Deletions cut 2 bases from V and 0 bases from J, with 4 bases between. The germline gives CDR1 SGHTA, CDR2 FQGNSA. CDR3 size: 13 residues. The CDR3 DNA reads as TGTGCCAGCAGCTTACACTTGAACACTGAAGCTTTCTTT. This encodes CASSLHLNTEAFF.

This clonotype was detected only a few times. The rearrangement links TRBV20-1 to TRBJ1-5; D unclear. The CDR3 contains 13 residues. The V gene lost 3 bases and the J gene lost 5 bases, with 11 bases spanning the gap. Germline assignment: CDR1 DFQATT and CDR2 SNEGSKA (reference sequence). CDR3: CSASLSQHQPQHF. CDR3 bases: TGCAGTGCTAGCCTTAGTCAACATCAGCCCCAGCATTTT.

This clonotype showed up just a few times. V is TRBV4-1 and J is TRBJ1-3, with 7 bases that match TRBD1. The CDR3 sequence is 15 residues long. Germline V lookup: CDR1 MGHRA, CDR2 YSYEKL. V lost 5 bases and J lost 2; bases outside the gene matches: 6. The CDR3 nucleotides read TGCGCCAGCAGCTCTCCGGGACAGACTGGAAACACCATATATTTT. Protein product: CASSSPGQTGNTIYF.

DNA of the CDR3: TGCAGCGTTGTCACAGGGGGCAATCAGCCCCAGCATTTT. This translates into CSVVTGGNQPQHF. V is TRBV29-1 and J is TRBJ1-5, with TRBD1 identical over 7 bases. The length of the CDR3 is 13 residues. V dropped 4 bases and J dropped 2; count of bases not matched to a gene: 2. Germline CDR1 SQVTM, CDR2 ANQGSEA.

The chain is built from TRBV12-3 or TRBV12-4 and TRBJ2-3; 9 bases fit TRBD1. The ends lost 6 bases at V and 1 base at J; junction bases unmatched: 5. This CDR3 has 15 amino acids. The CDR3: CASSDRGFGTDTQYF. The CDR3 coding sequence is TGTGCCAGCAGCGACAGGGGGTTCGGCACAGATACGCAGTATTTT.

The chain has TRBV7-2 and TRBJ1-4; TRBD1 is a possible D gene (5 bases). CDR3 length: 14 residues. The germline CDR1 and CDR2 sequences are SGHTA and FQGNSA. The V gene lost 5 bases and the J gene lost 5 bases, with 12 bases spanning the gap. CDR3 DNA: TGTGCCAGCAGCCCCCCCGGGACGAATGAAAAACTGTTTTTT. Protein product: CASSPPGTNEKLFF.